Presented here are 9 T cell receptor beta chains from one specimen sequenced in a study of CD8 T cells in Susac syndrome. Random hexamers primed reverse transcription of about 0.5 to 1 ug RNA. TCRdb reanalysed the immunoSEQ multiplex PCR reads using MiXCR and keeps one entry per CDR3 protein. Here the sample spans about 190,000 distinct CDR3 sequences, 85% to 95% being singletons. Sequencing was done on a sample of CD8+ T cells from PBMCs. The receptors derive from a human donor with Susac syndrome.

The J gene is TRBJ2-7, the V gene TRBV27; 8 nucleotides align to TRBD2. CDR3 length: 14 amino acids. V was clipped by 5 bases and J by 4 bases; unmatched bases: 7. CDR1 and CDR2 from the germline V gene are MNHEY and SMNVEV (reference sequence). The chain's CDR3 is CASSPGTSGYEQYF. Written as DNA, the CDR3 is TGTGCCAGCAGTCCCGGGACTAGTGGGTACGAGCAGTACTTC.

The V and J genes are TRBV7-3 and TRBJ2-2; TRBD2 agrees at 13 bases. Germline values: CDR1 SGHTA, CDR2 FQGTGA. The CDR3 is 18 residues long. Trimming removed 5 bases from V and 7 bases from J; junction bases left unmatched: 13. This CDR3 reads CASSITGTSGKRSGELFF. The CDR3, as DNA: TGTGCCAGCAGCATCACTGGGACTAGCGGGAAACGGAGCGGGGAGCTGTTTTTT.

This chain connects TRBV6-1 to TRBJ2-7; D is possibly TRBD1 (6 bases). The germline V gene encodes CDR1 MNHNS and CDR2 SASEGT. The CDR3 spans 16 residues. V was trimmed by 5 bases and J by 2 bases, leaving 19 bases between them. CDR3 amino acids: CASSPSGAEIPYEQYF. The CDR3, as DNA: TGTGCCAGCAGTCCTTCAGGGGCCGAGATACCCTACGAGCAGTACTTC.

V usage is TRBV6-5 and J usage is TRBJ1-1, with TRBD1 as a possible D gene (5 bases). Trimming took off 6 bases at V and 2 bases at J, with 10 bases between the two ends. Germline V lookup: CDR1 MNHEY, CDR2 SVGAGI. The CDR3 is made up of 13 amino acids. The CDR3 sequence: CASSMTANTEAFF. The CDR3 DNA is TGTGCCAGCAGCATGACAGCCAACACTGAAGCTTTCTTT.

This chain joins TRBV10-3 and TRBJ2-3, with D tentatively TRBD2 (5 bases). Trimming took off 10 bases at V and 1 base at J, with 18 bases between the two ends. Germline CDR1 and CDR2: ENHRY and SYGVKD. This CDR3 region has 15 residues. As DNA, the CDR3 is TGTGCCACCCACCCCTTTGGGAGCCGCACAGATACGCAGTATTTT. Its protein product is CATHPFGSRTDTQYF.

The chain carries TRBV4-1 and TRBJ1-1; 8 bases are a match to TRBD1. CDR3 length: 14 residues. V dropped 8 bases and J dropped 4; count of bases not matched to a gene: 9. CDR1 is MGHRA, CDR2 YSYEKL, per germline. The CDR3 DNA follows: TGCGCCAGCCGTCCGGGACAGGTTTCCACTGAAGCTTTCTTT. Protein sequence: CASRPGQVSTEAFF.

The chain links TRBV12-3 or TRBV12-4 to TRBJ2-1; 8 bases map to TRBD1. V trimming: 4 bases; J trimming: 6 bases; junction bases outside the gene matches: 8. This CDR3 contains 15 residues. CDR3 in DNA: TGTGCCAGCAGTTCCCCGAGGGACAGGACCAATGAGCAGTTCTTC. This sequence encodes CASSSPRDRTNEQFF.

The genes are TRBV5-6 and TRBJ2-3; D is unresolved. Germline CDR1 reads SGHDT; CDR2 reads YYEEEE. CDR3 length: 14 amino acids. With 1 base removed from V and 4 bases from J, the gap between germline ends came to 10 bases. The CDR3 here is CASSLLTFPDTQYF. CDR3 bases: TGTGCCAGCAGCTTGTTGACTTTCCCAGATACGCAGTATTTT.

The genes are TRBV20-1 and TRBJ2-1, with 10 bases that match TRBD2. Germline CDR1 is DFQATT and CDR2 is SNEGSKA (reference sequence). This CDR3 contains 13 residues. CDR3 amino acids: CSLLAGLYNEQFF. In DNA form, the CDR3 reads TGCAGCCTACTAGCGGGACTCTACAATGAGCAGTTCTTC.